The T cell receptor beta chain under discussion was sequenced for a study of T cell changes during pregnancy in multiple sclerosis. The CDR3 totals 17 residues. Trimming pared 7 bases from V and 0 bases from J, leaving 19 bases between. Germline CDR1 and CDR2: SNHLY and FYNNEI. Generated by immunoSEQ multiplex PCR, the TCRdb table keeps only in-frame clones and is missing some. The sample holds fewer than 50,000 clones, 92% seen once. The chain is built from TRBV2 and TRBJ1-5; TRBD1 might be the D (6 bases). The sample here was CD4+ T cells from peripheral blood mononuclear cells, taken in the second trimester of pregnancy. The origin of this receptor is a female donor in good health, enrolled as a control in a pregnancy study. For the CDR3, the DNA is TGTGCCAGCAAATCCGGCAGGGGAAGTGGTAGCAATCAGCCCCAGCATTTT. Translated, it gives CASKSGRGSGSNQPQHF.